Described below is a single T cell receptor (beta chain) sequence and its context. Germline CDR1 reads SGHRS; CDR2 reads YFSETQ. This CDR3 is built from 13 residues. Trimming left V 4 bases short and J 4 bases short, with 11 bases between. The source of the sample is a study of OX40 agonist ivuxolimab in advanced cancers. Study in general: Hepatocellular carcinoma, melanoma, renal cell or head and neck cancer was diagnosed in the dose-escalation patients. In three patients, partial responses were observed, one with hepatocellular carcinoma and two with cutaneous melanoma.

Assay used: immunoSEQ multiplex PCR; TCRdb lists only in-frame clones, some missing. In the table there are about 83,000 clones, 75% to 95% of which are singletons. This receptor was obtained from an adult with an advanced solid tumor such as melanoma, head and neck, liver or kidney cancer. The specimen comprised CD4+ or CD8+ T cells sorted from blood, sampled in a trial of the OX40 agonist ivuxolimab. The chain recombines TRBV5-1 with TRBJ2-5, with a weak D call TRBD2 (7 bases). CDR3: CASSPGGRETQYF. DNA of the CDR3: TGCGCCAGCAGCCCCGGGGGGCGAGAGACCCAGTACTTC.